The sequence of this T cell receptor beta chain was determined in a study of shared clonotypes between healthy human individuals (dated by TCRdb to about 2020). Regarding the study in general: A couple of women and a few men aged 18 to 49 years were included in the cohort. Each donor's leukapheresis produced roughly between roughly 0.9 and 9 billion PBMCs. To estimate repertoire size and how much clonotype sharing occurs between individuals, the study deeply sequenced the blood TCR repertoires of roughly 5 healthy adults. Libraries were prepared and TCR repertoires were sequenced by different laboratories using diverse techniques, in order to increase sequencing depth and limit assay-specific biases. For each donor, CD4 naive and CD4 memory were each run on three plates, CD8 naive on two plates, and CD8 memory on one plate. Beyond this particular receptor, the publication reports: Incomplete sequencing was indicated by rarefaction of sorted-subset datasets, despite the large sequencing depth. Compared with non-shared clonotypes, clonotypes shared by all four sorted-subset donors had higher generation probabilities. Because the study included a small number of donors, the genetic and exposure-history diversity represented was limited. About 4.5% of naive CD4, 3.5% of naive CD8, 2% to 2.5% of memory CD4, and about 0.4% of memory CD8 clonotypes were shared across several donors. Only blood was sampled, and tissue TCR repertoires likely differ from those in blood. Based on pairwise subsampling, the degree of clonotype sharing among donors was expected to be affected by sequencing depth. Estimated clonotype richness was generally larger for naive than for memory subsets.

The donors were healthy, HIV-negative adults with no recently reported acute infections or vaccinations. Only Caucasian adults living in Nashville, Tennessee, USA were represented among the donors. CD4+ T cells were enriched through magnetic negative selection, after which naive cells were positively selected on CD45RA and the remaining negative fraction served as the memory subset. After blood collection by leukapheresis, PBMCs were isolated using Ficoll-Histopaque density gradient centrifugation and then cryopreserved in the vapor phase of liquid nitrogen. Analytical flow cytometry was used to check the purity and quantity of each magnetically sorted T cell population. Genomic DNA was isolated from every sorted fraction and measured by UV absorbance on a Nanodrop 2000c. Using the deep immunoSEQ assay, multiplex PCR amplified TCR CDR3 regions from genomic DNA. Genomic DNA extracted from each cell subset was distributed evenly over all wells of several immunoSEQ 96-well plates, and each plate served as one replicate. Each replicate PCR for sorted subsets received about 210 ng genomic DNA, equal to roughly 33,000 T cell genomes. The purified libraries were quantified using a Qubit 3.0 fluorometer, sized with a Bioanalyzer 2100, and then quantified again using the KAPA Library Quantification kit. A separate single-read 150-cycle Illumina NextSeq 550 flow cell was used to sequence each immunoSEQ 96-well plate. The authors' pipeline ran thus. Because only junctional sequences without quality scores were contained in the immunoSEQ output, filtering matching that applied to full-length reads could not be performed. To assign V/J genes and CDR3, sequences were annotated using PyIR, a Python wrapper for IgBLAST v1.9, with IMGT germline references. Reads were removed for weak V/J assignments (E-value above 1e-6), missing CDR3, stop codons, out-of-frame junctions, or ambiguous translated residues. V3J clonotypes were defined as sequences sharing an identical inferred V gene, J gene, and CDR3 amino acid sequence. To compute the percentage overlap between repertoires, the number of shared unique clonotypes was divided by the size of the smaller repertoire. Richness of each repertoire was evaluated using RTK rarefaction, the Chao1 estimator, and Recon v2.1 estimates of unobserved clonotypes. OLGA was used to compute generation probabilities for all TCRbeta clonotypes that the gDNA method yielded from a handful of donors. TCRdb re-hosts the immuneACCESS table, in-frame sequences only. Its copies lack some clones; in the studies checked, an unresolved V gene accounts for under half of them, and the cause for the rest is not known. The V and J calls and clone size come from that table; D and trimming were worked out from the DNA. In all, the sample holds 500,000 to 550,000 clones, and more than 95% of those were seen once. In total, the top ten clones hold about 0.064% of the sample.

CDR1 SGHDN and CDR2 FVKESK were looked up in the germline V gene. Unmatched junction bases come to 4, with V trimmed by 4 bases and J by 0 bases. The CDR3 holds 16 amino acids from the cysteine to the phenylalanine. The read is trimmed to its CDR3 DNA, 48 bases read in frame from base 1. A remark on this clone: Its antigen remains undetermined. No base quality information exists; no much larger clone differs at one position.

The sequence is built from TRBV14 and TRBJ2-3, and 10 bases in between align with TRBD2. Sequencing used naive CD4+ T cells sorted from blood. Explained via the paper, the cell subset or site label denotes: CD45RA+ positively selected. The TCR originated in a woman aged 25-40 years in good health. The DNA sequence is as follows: TGTGCCAGCAGCCCAGGACTAGCGGCTAGCACAGATACGCAGTATTTT. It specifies CASSPGLAASTDTQYF.